This T cell receptor (beta chain) emerged from a study of T cell changes during pregnancy in multiple sclerosis. The CDR3 loop spans 13 amino acids. Germline assignment: CDR1 MNHEY and CDR2 SMNVEV (reference sequence). V was shortened by 0 bases and J by 11 bases, with 13 bases between the two germline ends. Profiling relied on immunoSEQ multiplex PCR, and the TCRdb table lists in-frame clones only, not all of them. The sample contains 55,000 to 65,000 clones, 80% to 95% of which appear only once. The source is a female donor with multiple sclerosis, enrolled in a pregnancy study. The specimen comprised peripheral blood, sampled in the second trimester of pregnancy. The chain joins TRBV27 to TRBJ2-5; the D gene is possibly TRBD2 (5 bases). The CDR3 spells CASSLSSRVQQYF. CDR3 nucleotides: TGTGCCAGCAGTTTATCTTCGCGGGTGCAGCAGTACTTC.